This entry is about one T cell receptor beta chain. The beta constant-region primer was an equimolar mix of two oligonucleotides covering TRBC1 and TRBC2. The cDNA 3' end received a ligated single-stranded oligonucleotide carrying the SP2 primer and a 12-nucleotide UMI. MiXCR, applied by TCRdb to the UMI-ligation and nested PCR reads, yields one record per CDR3 protein. Altogether about 85,000 distinct CDR3 sequences are present, 13% being singletons, with the ten largest covering about 0.9%. The data were taken from a study of naive and memory T cell subsets. This CDR3 has 16 amino acids. Germline CDR1 and CDR2: SGHRS and YFSETQ. The V and J ends lost 0 bases and 4 bases respectively, with 16 bases between them.

The source of this sequence is a human donor in good health. The chain links TRBV5-1 to TRBJ1-1, with a weak D call TRBD1 (5 bases). Sequencing was done on a sample of central memory CD4+ T cells from blood. For the CDR3, the DNA is TGCGCCAGCAGCTTGGGGTCGCAGGGAGGCGGCACTGAAGCTTTCTTT. As protein: CASSLGSQGGGTEAFF.